This entry describes one T cell receptor (beta chain). What it binds is not known. Data came from immunoSEQ multiplex PCR; TCRdb stores just in-frame clones and leaves some out. In the table there are about 350,000 clones, 75% to 90% of which are singletons. Germline V gives CDR1 SGHDT, CDR2 YYEEEE. The CDR3 covers 14 residues. V dropped 0 bases and J dropped 4 bases, with 7 bases sitting between them. The data originate from a study of Ad26.COV2.S vaccination and SARS-CoV-2 variants. Overall study: Intramuscular Ad26.COV2.S doses were given once or twice, 56 days apart.

General observations from the study: Breadth of non-spike TCRs did not differ between vaccinees and placebo recipients.

Treatment defined: roughly 18 received Ad26.COV2.S at low or high dose, single or two shots; five or six received placebo; per-sample allocation not given. The study sampled participants on day 63 after the first vaccine or placebo injection. It was Wuhan-strain SARS-CoV-2 spike that the Ad26 vaccine vector expressed. The source material was peripheral blood, sampled in a trial of Ad26.COV2.S vaccine versus placebo. The TCR comes from a person aged 18-60 years who received the Ad26.COV2.S COVID-19 vaccine or a placebo. This chain links TRBV5-6 with TRBJ1-4, with D hard to call. CDR3 amino acids: CASSLEQRNEKLFF. CDR3 bases: TGTGCCAGCAGCTTGGAACAGCGTAATGAAAAACTGTTTTTT.